The next 24 T cell receptor beta chains were all read from a single sample in a study of cytomegalovirus exposure and HLA in healthy donors (dated by TCRdb to about 2017). Libraries were made using the immunoSEQ multiplex PCR assay. The multiplex PCR relied on a mix of 60 forward primers for TCR Vbeta segments and 13 reverse primers for TCR Jbeta segments. In TCRdb, the immuneACCESS table is reduced to in-frame sequences with V and J assigned. These tables do not hold every clone; where another copy was compared, an unresolved V gene accounts for under half, and the others remain unexplained. The sample table shows about 160,000 clones, and roughly 79% are seen once. Around 1% of the sample rests with the top ten. The sample was PBMCs. The receptors were gathered from a woman in her 40s in good health and CMV-seronegative.

The chain recombines TRBV13 with TRBJ2-7; D may be TRBD2 (5 bases). The CDR3 extends over 14 amino acids. Trimming left V 5 bases short and J 3 bases short, with 14 bases between. Germline assignment: CDR1 PRHDT and CDR2 FYEKMQ (reference sequence). This CDR3 reads CASSAYRGNYEQYF. The DNA of the CDR3 is TGTGCCAGCAGCGCCTACCGGGGTAACTACGAGCAGTACTTC.

The chain carries TRBV27 and TRBJ1-3; 7 bases line up with TRBD1. J gave up 0 bases and V 6 bases, and 5 bases lay outside the gene matches. Germline V gives CDR1 MNHEY, CDR2 SMNVEV (reference sequence). CDR3 length: 15 amino acids. As DNA, the CDR3 is TGTGCCAGCAGGCCGGACAGGCGCTCTGGAAACACCATATATTTT. Translated: CASRPDRRSGNTIYF.

This chain uses TRBV6-4 with TRBJ1-1, with D hard to call. V lost 3 bases and J 2 bases, leaving 7 bases between the germline ends. The CDR3 has 13 amino acids. From germline, CDR1 is MRHNA and CDR2 SNTAGT. The CDR3 spells CASSETTNTEAFF. CDR3 in DNA: TGTGCCAGCAGTGAAACAACAAACACTGAAGCTTTCTTT.

This clone was counted a single time. The J gene is TRBJ1-2, the V gene TRBV5-1, with 9 bases lining up with TRBD1. V shed 2 bases, J shed 8 bases, and the junction held 13 bases outside the gene matches. Germline V CDR1 and CDR2: SGHRS, YFSETQ. The CDR3 is 16 amino acids. CDR3 protein: CASSLTGGKTSGGYTF. The DNA for the CDR3 is TGCGCCAGCAGCTTAACAGGGGGCAAAACCTCAGGAGGCTACACCTTC.

This chain joins TRBV4-1 and TRBJ2-5; D might be TRBD2 (6 bases). Germline V gene sequence: CDR1 MGHRA, CDR2 YSYEKL. V lost 3 bases and J lost 3, with 17 bases in between. The CDR3 is 16 amino acids. This CDR3 is CASSQPGYRGEETQYF. The CDR3 DNA sequence: TGCGCCAGCAGCCAGCCAGGGTACCGCGGGGAAGAGACCCAGTACTTC.

This clone was picked up a small number of times. The CDR3, as DNA: TGTGCCAGCAGCCTCGGGACTAGCGGGGTTGGAGAGACCCAGTACTTC. It is translated as CASSLGTSGVGETQYF. The chain links TRBV9 to TRBJ2-5; TRBD2 matches at 13 bases. There are 16 residues in the CDR3. In germline, CDR1 is SGDLS, CDR2 YYNGEE. V dropped 4 bases and J dropped 4; count of bases not matched to a gene: 7.

This chain links TRBV18 with TRBJ2-5; maybe TRBD2 (5 bases). The CDR3 is made up of 14 amino acids. Germline CDR1 reads KGHSH; CDR2 reads LQKENI. V lost 2 bases, J lost 5 bases, and 12 bases lay in between. The CDR3 spells CASSPRTAGETQYF. The CDR3 DNA reads TGTGCCAGCTCACCAAGGACTGCCGGGGAGACCCAGTACTTC.

The chain uses TRBV6-5 and TRBJ2-7; 9 nucleotides agree with TRBD1. CDR1 and CDR2 (germline): MNHEY, SVGAGI. The CDR3 is 15 amino acids. J gave up 1 base and V 6 bases, and 7 bases lay outside the gene matches. The CDR3 reads CASSPGGTGSYEQYF. The CDR3 DNA follows: TGTGCCAGCAGCCCCGGCGGGACAGGGTCCTACGAGCAGTACTTC.

The V and J genes are TRBV5-1 and TRBJ1-3; possible D gene TRBD1, 5 bases. V was shortened by 0 bases and J by 1 base, with 11 bases between the two germline ends. The CDR3 totals 16 residues. CDR1 and CDR2 (germline): SGHRS, YFSETQ. The CDR3 loop is CASSLAGGLSGNTIYF. The CDR3 coding sequence is TGCGCCAGCAGCTTGGCCGGGGGGTTATCTGGAAACACCATATATTTT.

This chain links TRBV10-3 with TRBJ2-7; 8 nucleotides match TRBD2. This CDR3 is 15 amino acids long. The V gene's germline CDR1 is ENHRY and CDR2 SYGVKD. The V and J ends lost 2 bases and 4 bases, in that order; junction bases with no gene match: 7. The CDR3 nucleotides read TGTGCCATCAGTGAGCCCCAGCGGGAGAAATACGAGCAGTACTTC. Translating gives CAISEPQREKYEQYF.

V usage is TRBV4-2 and J usage is TRBJ2-2, with a tentative D call TRBD2 (5 bases). The V gene's germline CDR1 is LGHNA and CDR2 YNFKEQ. V was pared by 3 bases and J by 0 bases, with 11 bases between. CDR3 size: 16 residues. The chain's CDR3 is CASSQLADSNTGELFF. CDR3 nucleotides: TGTGCCAGCAGCCAGCTAGCAGACTCGAACACCGGGGAGCTGTTTTTT.

The chain is built from TRBV19 and TRBJ1-5; TRBD1 matches 8 bases. V was clipped by 7 bases and J by 6 bases; unmatched bases: 11. This CDR3 has 15 residues. CDR1 is LNHDA, CDR2 SQIVND, per germline (reference sequence). The CDR3 protein is CASTAGQGFTQPQHF. The CDR3, as DNA: TGTGCCAGTACCGCCGGACAGGGTTTCACTCAGCCCCAGCATTTT.

This chain links TRBV29-1 with TRBJ1-3; 7 positions agree with TRBD1. V lost 6 bases and J lost 3; bases outside the gene matches: 2. CDR3 length: 12 residues. Germline V gives CDR1 SQVTM, CDR2 ANQGSEA. The CDR3 sequence is CSVGTVGNTIYF. For the CDR3, the DNA is TGCAGCGTCGGGACAGTTGGAAACACCATATATTTT.

The chain joins TRBV28 to TRBJ2-1; 11 bases align to TRBD2. The germline V gene has CDR1 MDHEN and CDR2 SYDVKM. V lost 5 bases to trimming and J lost 10 bases; unmatched junction nucleotides: 7. CDR3 size: 14 residues. For the CDR3, the DNA is TGTGCCAGCAGTATTAGCGGGAGGGCCGGAGAGCAGTTCTTC. This encodes CASSISGRAGEQFF.

This chain joins TRBV19 and TRBJ1-4, with a tentative D call TRBD1 (6 bases). Between the trimmed V and J ends, which lost 4 bases and 4 bases, there was a span of 19 bases. Germline values: CDR1 LNHDA, CDR2 SQIVND (reference sequence). CDR3 length: 17 residues. Written as DNA, the CDR3 is TGTGCCAGTAGTACCCCCCTCCGACAGGCCTTTAATGAAAAACTGTTTTTT. Amino acids: CASSTPLRQAFNEKLFF.

This clone was counted a single time. J is TRBJ1-5 and V is TRBV5-8; 9 bases align to TRBD1. Germline CDR1 and CDR2: SGHTS and YDEGEE. The CDR3 is 15 residues long. V shed 0 bases and J 5 bases; nucleotides not matched to a gene: 3. The CDR3 loop reads CASSLDRGLYQPQHF. The DNA for the CDR3 is TGTGCCAGCAGCTTGGACAGGGGGCTTTATCAGCCCCAGCATTTT.

The rearrangement links TRBV6-1 to TRBJ2-3; 8 nucleotides align to TRBD1. J was trimmed by 3 bases and V by 6 bases; bases with no gene match: 5. Germline V gene data show CDR1 as MNHNS and CDR2 as SASEGT. The CDR3 sequence is 14 residues long. Here the CDR3 reads CASRTGGATDTQYF. In nucleotides, the CDR3 is TGTGCCAGCAGAACAGGGGGAGCGACAGATACGCAGTATTTT.

The chain joins TRBV9 to TRBJ2-1; perhaps TRBD2 as D (5 bases). Germline CDR1 is SGDLS and CDR2 is YYNGEE. The CDR3 length is 14 residues. V dropped 0 bases and J dropped 8 bases, with 12 bases sitting between them. The chain's CDR3 is CASSVGVERDEQFF. CDR3 coding DNA: TGTGCCAGCAGCGTAGGAGTAGAGAGGGATGAGCAGTTCTTC.

CDR3 residues: CSVDRGEGNEQFF. In DNA form, the CDR3 reads TGCAGCGTTGACAGGGGGGAAGGGAATGAGCAGTTCTTC. The rearrangement joins TRBV29-1 to TRBJ2-1; D might be TRBD1 (7 bases). The ends were cut back, 3 bases at V and 7 bases at J, with 13 bases in the middle. This CDR3 is built from 13 residues. CDR1 and CDR2 (germline): SQVTM, ANQGSEA.

This sequence joins TRBV29-1 and TRBJ2-4; 7 nucleotides align to TRBD1. CDR3 length equals 15 residues. Per germline, CDR1 SQVTM and CDR2 ANQGSEA. Trimming at V came to 2 bases and at J to 7 bases, leaving 11 bases not matched to a gene. For the CDR3, the DNA is TGCAGCGTTGAAACCCGACAGGGTGGCGGTAACATTCAGTACTTC. It codes for CSVETRQGGGNIQYF. Together with reference TRBV29-1 and TRBJ2-4, the CDR3 gives the full variable domain: SAVISQKPSRDICQRGTSLTIQCQVDSQVTMMFWYRQQPGQSLTLIATANQGSEATYESGFVIDKFPISRPNLTFSTLTVSNMSPEDSSIYLCSVETRQGGGNIQYFGAGTRLSVL.

The chain uses TRBV11-1 and TRBJ1-2, with D maybe TRBD1 (6 bases). The germline gives CDR1 SGHAT, CDR2 FQDESV (reference sequence). Trimming pared 4 bases from V and 0 bases from J, leaving 12 bases between. The length of the CDR3 is 15 residues. The CDR3 is CASSSHRVSNYGYTF. CDR3 sequence (DNA): TGTGCCAGCAGCTCCCACAGGGTTTCTAACTATGGCTACACCTTC.

V gene TRBV2 combines with J gene TRBJ1-3; D is uncertain. Deletions cut 8 bases from V and 0 bases from J, with 11 bases between. Germline CDR1 is SNHLY and CDR2 is FYNNEI. The CDR3 is 14 residues long. For the CDR3, the DNA is TGTGCCAGCGCCCTCGGTGTCTCTGGAAACACCATATATTTT. Translation: CASALGVSGNTIYF.

The rearrangement links TRBV7-6 to TRBJ2-7; 9 bases map to TRBD1. V lost 5 bases to trimming and J lost 7 bases; unmatched junction nucleotides: 6. The CDR3 spans 13 residues. Germline values: CDR1 SGHVS, CDR2 FNYEAQ. The CDR3 DNA reads as TGTGCCAGCAGCGGAGACAGGGGGAGGGAGCAGTACTTC. It yields the protein CASSGDRGREQYF. Full variable domain (outside the CDR3, taken from reference TRBV7-6 and TRBJ2-7): GAGVSQSPRYKVTKRGQDVALRCDPISGHVSLYWYRQALGQGPEFLTYFNYEAQQDKSGLPNDRFSAERPEGSISTLTIQRTEQRDSAMYRCASSGDRGREQYFGPGTRLTVT.

The gene calls are TRBV4-2 and TRBJ2-5; tentatively, D is TRBD1 (6 bases). This CDR3 comprises 14 residues. Germline CDR1 reads LGHNA; CDR2 reads YNFKEQ. V lost 0 bases, J lost 4 bases, and 9 bases lay in between. In DNA, the CDR3 is TGTGCCAGCAGCCAAGAGGAAGGGGGAGAGACCCAGTACTTC. Its translation is CASSQEEGGETQYF.